The next 6 T cell receptor beta chains were all read from a single sample in a study of metastatic and nonmetastatic thyroid tumors. No treatment of any kind had been given to any patient before thyroid surgery. TCRdb re-called the PCR reads through MiXCR. The sample yields tens of thousands of clones, less than 20% seen once. Sequenced material: blood. These receptors all come from a female donor with papillary thyroid cancer or a benign thyroid nodule (not recorded which). Some clones in this sample may be carry-over from other donors' samples.

This clone is labeled as medium-sized. The chain has TRBV6-1 and TRBJ2-7, with 12 bases that match TRBD1. Germline assignment: CDR1 MNHNS and CDR2 SASEGT. V trimming: 0 bases; J trimming: 5 bases; junction bases outside the gene matches: 5. CDR3 length equals 16 residues. The CDR3 here is CASSEAPGTGGHEQYF. CDR3 bases: TGTGCCAGCAGTGAAGCCCCCGGGACAGGGGGCCACGAGCAGTACTTC.

This clone was picked up many times. Distinct nucleotide sequences in the sample also encode this CDR3. The V call is TRBV20-1, the J call TRBJ2-5; D gene ambiguous. The ends were cut back, 6 bases at V and 4 bases at J, with 12 bases in the middle. The CDR3 contains 12 residues. Germline lookup yields CDR1 DFQATT and CDR2 SNEGSKA (reference sequence). The CDR3 here is CSASSPPETQYF. The DNA for the CDR3 is TGCAGTGCCAGTTCCCCTCCAGAGACCCAGTACTTC.

This clone was picked up many times. This may be a read error: a much more frequent sequence differs by one nucleotide. This chain uses TRBV19 with TRBJ2-2; 7 nucleotides align to TRBD2. The germline gives CDR1 LNHDA, CDR2 SQIVND (reference sequence). This CDR3 contains 15 residues. This CDR3 reads CASKTLAVDTGELVF. CDR3 in DNA: TGTGCCAGTAAAACCCTAGCGGTCGACACCGGGGAGCTGGTTTTT.

This clone was detected ten times or more. A read error may be the cause here, since a much bigger clone is one base away. In the same sample, other DNA sequences code for this CDR3. CDR3 amino acids: CASSLQGTGELFF. DNA of the CDR3: TGTGCCAGCAGCTTACAGGGGACCGGGGAGCTGTTTTTT. The chain joins TRBV12-3 or TRBV12-4 to TRBJ2-2; 7 bases fit TRBD1. The V and J ends lost 6 bases and 5 bases, in that order; junction bases with no gene match: 3. The CDR3 totals 13 residues.

This clone was picked up many times. This chain links TRBV28 with TRBJ1-2; 9 bases line up with TRBD1. The CDR3 totals 12 residues. Germline-derived CDR1 and CDR2 are MDHEN and SYDVKM. Unmatched junction bases numbered 7, after V lost 10 bases and J lost 7 bases. The CDR3 DNA is TGTGCCACGGACAGGGGAAATGGTGGCTACACCTTC. This sequence encodes CATDRGNGGYTF.

At least ten counts were recorded for this clone. This may come from a read error, since a much larger clone is one base off. The chain has TRBV2 and TRBJ2-7; either TRBD1 or TRBD2 may fit D (5 bases each). The germline gives CDR1 SNHLY, CDR2 FYNNEI. Trimming pared 5 bases from V and 3 bases from J, leaving 17 bases between. The CDR3 contains 15 residues. CDR3 in amino acids: CASSFGTEYLYEQYF. DNA of the CDR3: TGTGCCAGCAGTTTCGGGACGGAGTACCTCTACGAGCAGTACTTC.